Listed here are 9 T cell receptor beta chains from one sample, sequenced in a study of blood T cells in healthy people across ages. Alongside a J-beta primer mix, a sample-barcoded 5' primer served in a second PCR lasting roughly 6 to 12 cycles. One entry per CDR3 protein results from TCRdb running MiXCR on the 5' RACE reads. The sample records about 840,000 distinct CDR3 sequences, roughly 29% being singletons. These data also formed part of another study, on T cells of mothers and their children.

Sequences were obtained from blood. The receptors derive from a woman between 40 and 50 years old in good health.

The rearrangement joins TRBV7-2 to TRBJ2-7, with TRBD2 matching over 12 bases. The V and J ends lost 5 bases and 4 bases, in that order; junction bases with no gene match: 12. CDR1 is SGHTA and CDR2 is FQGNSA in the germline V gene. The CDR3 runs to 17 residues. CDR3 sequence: CASSPVGWTSGAYEQYF. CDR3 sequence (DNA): TGTGCCAGCAGCCCCGTCGGTTGGACTAGCGGGGCTTACGAGCAGTACTTC.

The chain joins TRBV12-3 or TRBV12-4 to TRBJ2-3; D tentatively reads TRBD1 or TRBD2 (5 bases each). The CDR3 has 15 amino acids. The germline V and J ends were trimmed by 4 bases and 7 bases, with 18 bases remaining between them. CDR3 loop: CASSYRTGTKNTQYF. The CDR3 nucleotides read TGTGCCAGCAGTTACCGTACGGGGACCAAGAATACGCAGTATTTT.

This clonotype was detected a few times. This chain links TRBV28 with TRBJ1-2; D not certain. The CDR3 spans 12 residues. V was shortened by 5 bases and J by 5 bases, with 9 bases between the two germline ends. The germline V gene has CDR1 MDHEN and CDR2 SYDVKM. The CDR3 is CASSLHTYGYTF. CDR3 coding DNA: TGTGCCAGCAGTCTTCACACATATGGCTACACCTTC.

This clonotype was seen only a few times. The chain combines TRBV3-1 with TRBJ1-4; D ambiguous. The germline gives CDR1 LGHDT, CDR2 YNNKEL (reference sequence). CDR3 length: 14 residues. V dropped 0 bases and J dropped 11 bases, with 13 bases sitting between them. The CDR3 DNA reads TGTGCCAGCAGCCAAGATGGAGGGCGGCTCAAACTGTTTTTT. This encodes CASSQDGGRLKLFF.

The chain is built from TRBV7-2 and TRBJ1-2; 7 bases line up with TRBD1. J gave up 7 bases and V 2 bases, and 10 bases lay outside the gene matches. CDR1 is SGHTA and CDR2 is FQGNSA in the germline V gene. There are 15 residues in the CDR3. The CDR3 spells CASSLLWEGAGGYTF. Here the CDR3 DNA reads TGTGCCAGCAGCTTATTATGGGAGGGGGCGGGTGGCTACACCTTC.

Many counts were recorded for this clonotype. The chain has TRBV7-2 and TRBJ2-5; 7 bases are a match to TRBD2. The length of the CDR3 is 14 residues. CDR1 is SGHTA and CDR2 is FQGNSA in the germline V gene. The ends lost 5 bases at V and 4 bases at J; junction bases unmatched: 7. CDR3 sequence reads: CASSLGGAGETQYF. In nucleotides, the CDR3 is TGTGCCAGCAGCCTGGGAGGGGCAGGAGAGACCCAGTACTTC. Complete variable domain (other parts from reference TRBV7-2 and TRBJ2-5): GAGVSQSPSNKVTEKGKDVELRCDPISGHTALYWYRQSLGQGLEFLIYFQGNSAPDKSGLPSDRFSAERTGGSVSTLTIQRTQQEDSAVYLCASSLGGAGETQYFGPGTRLLVL.

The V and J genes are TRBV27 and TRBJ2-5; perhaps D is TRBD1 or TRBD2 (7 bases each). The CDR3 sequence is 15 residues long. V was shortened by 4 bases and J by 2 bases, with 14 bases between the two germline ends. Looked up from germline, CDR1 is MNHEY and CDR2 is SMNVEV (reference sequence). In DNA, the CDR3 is TGTGCCAGCAGTTACCAGGGGGGGGGGCAAGAGACCCAGTACTTC. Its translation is CASSYQGGGQETQYF.

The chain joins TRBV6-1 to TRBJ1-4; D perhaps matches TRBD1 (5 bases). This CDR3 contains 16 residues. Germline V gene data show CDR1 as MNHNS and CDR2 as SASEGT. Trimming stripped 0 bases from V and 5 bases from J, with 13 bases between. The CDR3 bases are TGTGCCAGCAGTGAAGCGCTGGGGGGGGGAAATGAAAAACTGTTTTTT. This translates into CASSEALGGGNEKLFF.

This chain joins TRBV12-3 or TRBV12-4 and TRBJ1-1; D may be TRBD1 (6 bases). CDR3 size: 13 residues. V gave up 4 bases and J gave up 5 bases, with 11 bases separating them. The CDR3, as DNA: TGTGCCAGCAGTTCCCGGGACATTACTGAAGCTTTCTTT. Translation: CASSSRDITEAFF.